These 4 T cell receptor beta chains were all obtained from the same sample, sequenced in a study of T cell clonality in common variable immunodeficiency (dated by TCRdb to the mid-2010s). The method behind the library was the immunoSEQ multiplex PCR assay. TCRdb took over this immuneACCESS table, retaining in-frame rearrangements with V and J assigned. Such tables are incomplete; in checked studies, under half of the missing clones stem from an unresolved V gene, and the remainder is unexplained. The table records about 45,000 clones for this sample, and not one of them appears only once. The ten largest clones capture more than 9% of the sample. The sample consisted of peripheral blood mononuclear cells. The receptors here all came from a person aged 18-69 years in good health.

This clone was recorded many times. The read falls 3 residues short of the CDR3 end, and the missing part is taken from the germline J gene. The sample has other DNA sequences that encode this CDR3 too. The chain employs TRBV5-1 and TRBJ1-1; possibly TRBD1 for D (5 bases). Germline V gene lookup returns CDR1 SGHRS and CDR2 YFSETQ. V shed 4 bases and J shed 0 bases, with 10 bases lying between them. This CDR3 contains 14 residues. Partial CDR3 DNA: TGCGCCAGCAGCCAATCACAGGTGAACACTGAA. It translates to CASSQSQVNTE. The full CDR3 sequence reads CASSQSQVNTEAFF.

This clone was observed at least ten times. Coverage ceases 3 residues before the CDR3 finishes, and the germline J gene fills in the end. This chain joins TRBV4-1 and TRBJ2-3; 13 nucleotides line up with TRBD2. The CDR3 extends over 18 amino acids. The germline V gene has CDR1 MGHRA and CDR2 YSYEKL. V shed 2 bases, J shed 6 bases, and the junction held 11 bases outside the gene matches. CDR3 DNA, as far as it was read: TGCGCCAGCAGCCAAACTAGCGGGAGGGCCATTGGGTGGGATACG. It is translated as CASSQTSGRAIGWDT. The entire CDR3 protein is CASSQTSGRAIGWDTQYF.

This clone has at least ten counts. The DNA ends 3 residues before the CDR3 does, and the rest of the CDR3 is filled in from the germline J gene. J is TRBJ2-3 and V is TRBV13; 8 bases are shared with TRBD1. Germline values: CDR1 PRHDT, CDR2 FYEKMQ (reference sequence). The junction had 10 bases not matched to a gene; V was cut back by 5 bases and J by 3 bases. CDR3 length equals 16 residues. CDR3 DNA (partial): TGTGCCAGCAGCCTCCGGACAGGGAGAATAACAGATACG. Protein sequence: CASSLRTGRITDT. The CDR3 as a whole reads CASSLRTGRITDTQYF.

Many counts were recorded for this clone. Here the CDR3 reads CASSRYPQSGNTIYF. The sequenced CDR3 bases are TGTGCCAGCAGCAGGTACCCCCAGTCTGGAAACACC. This chain links TRBV5-4 with TRBJ1-3, with D hard to call. Read coverage stops 3 residues before the CDR3 terminus; the germline J gene supplies the remainder. The V end was cut by 4 bases, the J end by 1 base, with 12 bases between. The V gene's germline CDR1 is SGHNT and CDR2 YYREEE (reference sequence). This CDR3 spans 15 amino acids. Together with reference TRBV5-4 and TRBJ1-3, the CDR3 gives the full variable domain: ETGVTQSPTHLIKTRGQQVTLRCSSQSGHNTVSWYQQALGQGPQFIFQYYREEENGRGNFPPRFSGLQFPNYSSELNVNALELDDSALYLCASSRYPQSGNTIYFGEGSWLTVV.